This TCR beta chain emerged from a study of blood T cell repertoires in COVID-19. Profiled with immunoSEQ multiplex PCR; TCRdb holds only in-frame clones, not every one. Among some 240,000 clones listed, around 90% were seen once. V was clipped by 6 bases and J by 7 bases; unmatched bases: 3. The CDR3 sequence is 13 residues long. Germline V lookup: CDR1 SNHLY, CDR2 FYNNEI. The material sequenced was peripheral blood. This chain joins TRBV2 and TRBJ2-1; the match to TRBD1 covers 10 bases. The source is an older woman with COVID-19, enrolled during active disease. CDR3 in DNA: TGTGCCAGCAGAGGACAGGGGGGGAATGAGCAGTTCTTC. Residues: CASRGQGGNEQFF.